This T cell receptor (beta chain) was captured by sequencing in a study of T cells in Graves' hyperthyroidism and ophthalmopathy. Study-level results: Ophthalmopathy, which appeared later, was predicted by the model a median approximately 6.7 months before onset. Most thyroid clonotypes expanded above 0.001 appeared in blood too.

Newly diagnosed patients aged 18 to 65 had hyperthyroidism of under 2 months' duration. Exclusion followed for patients with uncontrolled infection, other autoimmune disease, pregnancy or lactation. RNA transcripts were the template for amplifying TCR beta CDR3 regions. With the HTBI primer set, the TCR CDR3 went through a first round of RT-PCR. TCRdb processed the multiplex PCR reads anew with MiXCR; each CDR3 protein has one entry. The sample contains 700,000 to 950,000 distinct CDR3 sequences, around a third of which appear only once. This clonotype occurred a few times. Its antigen remains unidentified. The CDR3 runs to 15 residues. V lost 1 base, J lost 6 bases, and 10 bases lay in between. CDR1 is LGHNA and CDR2 is YSLEER in the germline V gene.

This sequence originates from a woman aged 40 to 49 with Graves' hyperthyroidism. This chain links TRBV4-3 with TRBJ1-6; TRBD1 might be the D (5 bases). Sequenced: blood. The CDR3 DNA follows: TGCGCCAGCAGCCAAGTAACGCAGGGTAATTCACCCCTCCACTTT. This sequence encodes CASSQVTQGNSPLHF.